These 17 T cell receptor beta chains were sequenced from one sample in a study of PD-1 blockade in classical Hodgkin lymphoma. All the patients suffered relapse after autologous stem cell transplantation, and brentuximab vedotin exposure differed. TCRdb's table, derived via immunoSEQ multiplex PCR, lists solely in-frame clones and lacks some. Of 38,000 or so clones in the sample, about 90% were seen once. The sample in question was peripheral blood mononuclear cells (PBMCs), obtained at baseline. The origin of the receptors is a human donor with classical Hodgkin lymphoma.

This clone was observed a handful of times. The chain recombines TRBV15 with TRBJ2-5, with D maybe TRBD2 (6 bases). The CDR3 contains 15 residues. Germline values: CDR1 LNHNV, CDR2 YYDKDF (reference sequence). V lost 1 base and J 8 bases, leaving 17 bases between the germline ends. The CDR3, as DNA: TGTGCCACCAGCAGAGGGGGGACTCAACAGGCCACCCAGTACTTC. Translated, it gives CATSRGGTQQATQYF.

The chain is built from TRBV5-5 and TRBJ1-4, with 9 nucleotides matching TRBD1. The CDR3 length is 17 residues. J lost 8 bases, V lost 1 base, and 12 bases had no gene match. Germline CDR1 is SGHKS and CDR2 is YYEKEE (reference sequence). The CDR3 is CASSLRGQGPELEKLFF. CDR3 in DNA: TGTGCCAGCAGCTTGAGGGGACAGGGACCCGAATTGGAAAAACTGTTTTTT. Together with reference TRBV5-5 and TRBJ1-4, the CDR3 gives the full variable domain: DAGVTQSPTHLIKTRGQQVTLRCSPISGHKSVSWYQQVLGQGPQFIFQYYEKEERGRGNFPDRFSARQFPNYSSELNVNALLLGDSALYLCASSLRGQGPELEKLFFGSGTQLSVL.

The rearrangement joins TRBV18 to TRBJ2-7; no clear D gene. With 1 base removed from V and 3 bases from J, the gap between germline ends came to 10 bases. CDR3 size: 14 residues. CDR1 is KGHSH, CDR2 LQKENI, per germline. The CDR3 DNA sequence: TGTGCCAGCTCACCACGGAACACGGGCTACGAGCAGTACTTC. Translated: CASSPRNTGYEQYF.

Only a few counts were recorded for this clone. This chain connects TRBV5-6 to TRBJ1-3; 8 bases align to TRBD1. Germline trimming cut 3 bases from V and 0 bases from J; bases unmatched to any gene: 2. Germline CDR1 and CDR2: SGHDT and YYEEEE. The CDR3 totals 15 residues. The CDR3 sequence is CASSWGTGSGNTIYF. CDR3 nucleotides: TGTGCCAGCAGCTGGGGGACAGGCTCTGGAAACACCATATATTTT.

V usage is TRBV7-9 and J usage is TRBJ2-7; the match to TRBD1 covers 9 bases. V lost 4 bases to trimming and J lost 1 base; unmatched junction nucleotides: 8. CDR3 length equals 16 residues. Germline values: CDR1 SEHNR, CDR2 FQNEAQ (reference sequence). The CDR3 sequence: CASSSSGTGTSYEQYF. Here the CDR3 DNA reads TGTGCCAGCAGCTCATCCGGGACAGGGACTTCCTACGAGCAGTACTTC.

This clone was recorded only once. The chain recombines TRBV6-6 with TRBJ2-1; D gene unclear. This CDR3 comprises 15 residues. With 5 bases removed from V and 5 bases from J, the gap between germline ends came to 16 bases. Germline V gene sequence: CDR1 MNHNY, CDR2 SVGAGI (reference sequence). The CDR3 loop is CASSTPESPDNEQFF. Here the CDR3 DNA reads TGTGCCAGCAGTACCCCTGAGTCGCCTGACAATGAGCAGTTCTTC.

This clone has a single count. V usage is TRBV5-1 and J usage is TRBJ2-7, with D maybe TRBD2 (5 bases). Germline values: CDR1 SGHRS, CDR2 YFSETQ. CDR3 length: 13 amino acids. V shed 4 bases and J shed 3 bases, with 11 bases lying between them. The CDR3 reads CASSPVRGYEQYF. In nucleotides, the CDR3 is TGCGCCAGCAGCCCCGTCCGGGGCTACGAGCAGTACTTC.

This CDR3 reads CASSQDKGFSPLHF. The CDR3 nucleotides read TGTGCCAGCAGCCAAGACAAGGGCTTTTCACCCCTCCACTTT. This chain uses TRBV4-2 with TRBJ1-6; no reliable D call. The CDR3 spans 14 residues. Trimming pared 0 bases from V and 9 bases from J, leaving 9 bases between. Germline V CDR1 and CDR2: LGHNA, YNFKEQ.

Concerning this clone: A read error may account for a junction end that differs from germline. The chain combines TRBV7-7 with TRBJ2-7; D possibly matches TRBD1 or TRBD2 (5 bases each). Germline values: CDR1 SSHAT, CDR2 FNYEAQ (reference sequence). The CDR3 has 16 amino acids. CDR3 amino acids: CASSLAGDLTSYEQYF. CDR3 nucleotide sequence: TGTGCTAGCAGCCTCGCCGGGGACCTTACTTCCTACGAGCAGTACTTC.

Written as DNA, the CDR3 is TGTGCCAGCAGAAGAAAGGGACAGTACAATCAGCCCCAGCATTTT. Its translation is CASRRKGQYNQPQHF. The J gene is TRBJ1-5, the V gene TRBV5-8; 7 bases line up with TRBD1. Germline V CDR1 and CDR2: SGHTS, YDEGEE. Losses at the gene ends were 5 bases for V and 3 bases for J; bases not matched to a gene: 8. The length of the CDR3 is 15 residues.

The chain combines TRBV10-3 with TRBJ2-2, with D maybe TRBD2 (7 bases). This CDR3 is built from 16 residues. Germline V gene data show CDR1 as ENHRY and CDR2 as SYGVKD. Between the trimmed V and J ends, which lost 0 bases and 4 bases, there was a span of 12 bases. CDR3 sequence reads: CAISESLGGLTGELFF. The DNA of the CDR3 is TGTGCCATCAGTGAGTCGTTGGGGGGGCTCACCGGGGAGCTGTTTTTT.

V is TRBV9 and J is TRBJ1-6; D call uncertain. Trimming cost V 2 bases and J 8 bases, with 11 bases left between them. The CDR3 contains 14 residues. CDR1 and CDR2 from the germline V gene are SGDLS and YYNGEE. This CDR3 reads CASSVESGDSPLHF. The CDR3 DNA is TGTGCCAGCAGCGTCGAGAGCGGGGATTCACCCCTCCACTTT.

The rearrangement links TRBV5-4 to TRBJ2-7; 7 bases align to TRBD1. Germline trimming cut 0 bases from V and 2 bases from J; bases unmatched to any gene: 5. This CDR3 is 15 amino acids long. Germline CDR1 is SGHNT and CDR2 is YYREEE (reference sequence). The CDR3 DNA sequence: TGTGCCAGCAGCTTGGATCCGACAGGGCCCTACGAGCAGTACTTC. Translated: CASSLDPTGPYEQYF.

This chain joins TRBV6-5 and TRBJ1-2; 8 bases align to TRBD1. The CDR3 is 12 residues long. The germline gives CDR1 MNHEY, CDR2 SVGAGI. Trimming took 4 bases from V and 6 from J; bases not matched to a gene: 1. The CDR3 sequence is CASSLDRDGYTF. The DNA for the CDR3 is TGTGCCAGCAGTTTGGACAGGGATGGCTACACCTTC.

J is TRBJ2-3 and V is TRBV6-6; 9 bases fit TRBD1. The CDR3 totals 15 residues. CDR1 MNHNY and CDR2 SVGAGI come from the germline V gene (reference sequence). V was clipped by 6 bases and J by 10 bases; unmatched bases: 14. The CDR3 region has the DNA TGTGCCAGCAGCCTCGGACAGGGGTCACAGGGGGCGCAGTATTTT. Amino acids: CASSLGQGSQGAQYF.

The CDR3 DNA follows: TGCGCCAGCAGCGACACTCAGGAGCAAGAGACCCAGTACTTC. Protein product: CASSDTQEQETQYF. V and J are TRBV10-2 and TRBJ2-5; D gene ambiguous. Germline assignment: CDR1 WSHSY and CDR2 SAAADI. The CDR3 is 14 residues long. The V and J ends lost 6 bases and 2 bases respectively, with 13 bases between them.

The V call is TRBV5-1, the J call TRBJ2-5; 7 nucleotides agree with TRBD2. The CDR3 contains 15 residues. The germline gives CDR1 SGHRS, CDR2 YFSETQ. V lost 4 bases to trimming and J lost 2 bases; unmatched junction nucleotides: 8. The DNA of the CDR3 is TGCGCCAGCAGCGGAGGTGTGGGGGGGCAAGAGACCCAGTACTTC. Its translation is CASSGGVGGQETQYF.